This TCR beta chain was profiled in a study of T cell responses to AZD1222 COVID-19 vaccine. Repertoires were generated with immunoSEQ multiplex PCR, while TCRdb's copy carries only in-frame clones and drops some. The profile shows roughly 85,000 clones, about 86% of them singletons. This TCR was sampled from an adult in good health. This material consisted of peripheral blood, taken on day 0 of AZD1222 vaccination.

The CDR3 loop is CASTSYRDRGYGYTF. Written as DNA, the CDR3 is TGTGCCAGCACCTCATACCGGGACAGGGGCTATGGCTACACCTTC. This sequence joins TRBV11-2 and TRBJ1-2; 10 positions match TRBD1. The junction had 9 bases not matched to a gene; V was cut back by 7 bases and J by 4 bases. Germline assignment: CDR1 SGHAT and CDR2 FQNNGV. The CDR3 is made up of 15 amino acids.